This TCR beta chain was recovered during a study of T-cell reconstitution after alpha-beta-depleted transplantation in children. Findings and limits, study-wide: By about two months after transplant, alpha-beta T cells reportedly arose from several hundred graft clones that had expanded. Diversity and T-cell counts at one year after transplant derived mostly from new T cells. High day-60 TCRbeta diversity in some patients came from surviving recipient T cells and thymic progenitors.

This clonotype was recorded a few times. Antigen unknown. Per the germline V gene, CDR1 is GTSNPN and CDR2 is SVGIG (reference sequence). V lost 1 base, J lost 0 bases, and 6 bases lay in between. The length of the CDR3 is 13 residues. Researchers prepared the TCRbeta library using unique molecular identifiers, the study reports. TCRdb re-derived calls from the PCR reads in MiXCR, one entry per CDR3 protein. The sample records around 580,000 distinct CDR3 sequences, 20% to 30% being singletons. The J gene is TRBJ2-5, the V gene TRBV30; possibly TRBD1 for D (5 bases). Source: PBMCs, taken before TCRalphabeta/CD19-depleted stem cell transplant. The clonotype comes from a boy in the first two years of life with Wiskott-Aldrich syndrome, due to receive a stem cell transplant. The CDR3 is CAWSGQYQETQYF. DNA for the CDR3: TGTGCCTGGAGTGGACAGTACCAAGAGACCCAGTACTTC.